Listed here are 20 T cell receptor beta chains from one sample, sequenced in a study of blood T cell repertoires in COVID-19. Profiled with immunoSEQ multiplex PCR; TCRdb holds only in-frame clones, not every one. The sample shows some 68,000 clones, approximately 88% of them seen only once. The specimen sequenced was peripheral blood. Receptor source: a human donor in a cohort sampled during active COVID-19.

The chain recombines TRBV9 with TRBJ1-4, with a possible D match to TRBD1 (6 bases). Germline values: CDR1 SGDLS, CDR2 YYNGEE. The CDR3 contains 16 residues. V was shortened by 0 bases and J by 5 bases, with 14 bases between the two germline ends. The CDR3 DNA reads TGTGCCAGCAGCGTAGGCGGCGGGGGGCGGAATGAAAAACTGTTTTTT. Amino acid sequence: CASSVGGGGRNEKLFF. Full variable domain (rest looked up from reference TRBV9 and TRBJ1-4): DSGVTQTPKHLITATGQRVTLRCSPRSGDLSVYWYQQSLDQGLQFLIQYYNGEERAKGNILERFSAQQFPDLHSELNLSSLELGDSALYFCASSVGGGGRNEKLFFGSGTQLSVL.

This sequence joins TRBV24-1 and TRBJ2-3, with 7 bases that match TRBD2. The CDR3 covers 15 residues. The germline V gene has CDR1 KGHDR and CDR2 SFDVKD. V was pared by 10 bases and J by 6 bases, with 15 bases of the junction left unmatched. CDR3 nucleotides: TGTGCCACTTCGCCCGGGGAGGGGCACACGGATACGCAGTATTTT. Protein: CATSPGEGHTDTQYF.

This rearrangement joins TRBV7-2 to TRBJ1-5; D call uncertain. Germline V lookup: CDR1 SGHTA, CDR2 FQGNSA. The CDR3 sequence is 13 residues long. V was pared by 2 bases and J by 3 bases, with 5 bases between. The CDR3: CASSLSVNQPQHF. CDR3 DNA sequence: TGTGCCAGCAGCTTATCCGTCAATCAGCCCCAGCATTTT.

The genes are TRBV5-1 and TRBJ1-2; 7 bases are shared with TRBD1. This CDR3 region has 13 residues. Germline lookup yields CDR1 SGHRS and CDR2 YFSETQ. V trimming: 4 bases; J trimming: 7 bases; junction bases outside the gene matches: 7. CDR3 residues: CASSAPGGGGYTF. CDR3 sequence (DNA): TGCGCCAGCAGCGCGCCAGGGGGAGGTGGCTACACCTTC.

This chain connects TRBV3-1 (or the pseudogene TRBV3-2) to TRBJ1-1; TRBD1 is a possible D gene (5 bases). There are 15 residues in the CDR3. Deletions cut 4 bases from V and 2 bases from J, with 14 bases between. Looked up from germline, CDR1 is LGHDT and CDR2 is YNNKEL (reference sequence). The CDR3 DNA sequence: TGTGCCAGCAGCCCCTCAGCAGGGAAAAACACTGAAGCTTTCTTT. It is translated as CASSPSAGKNTEAFF.

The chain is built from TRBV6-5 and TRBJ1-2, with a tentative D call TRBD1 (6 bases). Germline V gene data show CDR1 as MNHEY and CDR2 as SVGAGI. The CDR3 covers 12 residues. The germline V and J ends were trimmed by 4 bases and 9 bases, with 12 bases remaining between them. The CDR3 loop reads CASSFGQTSYTF. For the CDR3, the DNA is TGTGCCAGCAGTTTCGGACAGACCAGCTACACCTTC.

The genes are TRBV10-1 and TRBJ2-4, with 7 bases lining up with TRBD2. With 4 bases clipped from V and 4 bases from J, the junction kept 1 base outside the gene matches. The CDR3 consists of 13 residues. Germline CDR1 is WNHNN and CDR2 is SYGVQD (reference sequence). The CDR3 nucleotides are TGCGCCAGCAGTGGCGGGGGTAAAAACATTCAGTACTTC. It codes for CASSGGGKNIQYF.

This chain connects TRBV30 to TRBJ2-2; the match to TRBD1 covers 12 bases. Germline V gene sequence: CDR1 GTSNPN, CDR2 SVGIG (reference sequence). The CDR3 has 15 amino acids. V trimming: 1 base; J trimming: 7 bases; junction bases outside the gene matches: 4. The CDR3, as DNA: TGTGCCTGGAGTGCGGGGACAGGGGGCTTCGGGGAGCTGTTTTTT. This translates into CAWSAGTGGFGELFF.

The CDR3 is CASSFGTGHQPQHF. CDR3 in DNA: TGCGCCAGCAGCTTCGGGACAGGGCATCAGCCCCAGCATTTT. This chain links TRBV5-1 with TRBJ1-5, with 9 nucleotides matching TRBD1. V trimming: 2 bases; J trimming: 5 bases; junction bases outside the gene matches: 2. The CDR3 is 14 residues long. CDR1 is SGHRS and CDR2 is YFSETQ in the germline V gene.

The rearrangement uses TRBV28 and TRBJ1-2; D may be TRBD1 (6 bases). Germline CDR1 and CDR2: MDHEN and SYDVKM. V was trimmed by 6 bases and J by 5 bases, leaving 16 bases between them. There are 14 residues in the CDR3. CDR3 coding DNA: TGTGCCAGCAGGGCCCCCGGACAGACGTATGGCTACACCTTC. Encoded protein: CASRAPGQTYGYTF.

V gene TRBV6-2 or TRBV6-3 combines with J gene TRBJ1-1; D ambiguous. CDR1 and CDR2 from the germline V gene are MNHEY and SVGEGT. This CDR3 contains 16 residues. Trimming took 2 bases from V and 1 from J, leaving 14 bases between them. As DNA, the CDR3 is TGTGCCAGCAGTTACGATGCTCGGGTGAGGAACACTGAAGCTTTCTTT. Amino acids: CASSYDARVRNTEAFF.

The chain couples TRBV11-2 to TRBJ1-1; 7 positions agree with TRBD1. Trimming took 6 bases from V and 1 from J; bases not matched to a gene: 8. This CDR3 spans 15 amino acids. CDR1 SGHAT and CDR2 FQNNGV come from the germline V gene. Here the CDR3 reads CASSPGKGANTEAFF. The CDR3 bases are TGTGCCAGCAGTCCGGGGAAGGGGGCGAACACTGAAGCTTTCTTT.

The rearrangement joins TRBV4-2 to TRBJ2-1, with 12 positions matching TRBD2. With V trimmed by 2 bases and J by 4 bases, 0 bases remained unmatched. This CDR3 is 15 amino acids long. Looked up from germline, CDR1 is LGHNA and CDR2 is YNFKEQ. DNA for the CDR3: TGTGCCAGCAGCCAAACTAGCGGGGGGTACAATGAGCAGTTCTTC. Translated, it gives CASSQTSGGYNEQFF.

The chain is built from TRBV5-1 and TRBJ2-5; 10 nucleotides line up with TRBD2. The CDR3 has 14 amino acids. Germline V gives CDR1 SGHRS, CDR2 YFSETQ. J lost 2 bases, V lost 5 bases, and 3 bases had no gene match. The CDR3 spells CASSSGGHQETQYF. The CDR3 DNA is TGCGCCAGCAGTAGCGGGGGGCATCAAGAGACCCAGTACTTC.

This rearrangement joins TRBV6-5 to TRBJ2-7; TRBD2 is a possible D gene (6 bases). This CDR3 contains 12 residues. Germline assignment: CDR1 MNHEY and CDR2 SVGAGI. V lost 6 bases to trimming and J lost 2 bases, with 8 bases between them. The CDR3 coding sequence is TGTGCCAGCAGCGGGGGTCCCTACGAGCAGTACTTC. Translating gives CASSGGPYEQYF.

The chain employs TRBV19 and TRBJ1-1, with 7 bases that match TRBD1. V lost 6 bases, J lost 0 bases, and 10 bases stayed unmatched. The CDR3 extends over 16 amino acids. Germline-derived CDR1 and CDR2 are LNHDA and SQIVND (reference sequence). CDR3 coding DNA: TGTGCCAGTAGCCGAGTCCCGACAGGGATGAACACTGAAGCTTTCTTT. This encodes CASSRVPTGMNTEAFF.

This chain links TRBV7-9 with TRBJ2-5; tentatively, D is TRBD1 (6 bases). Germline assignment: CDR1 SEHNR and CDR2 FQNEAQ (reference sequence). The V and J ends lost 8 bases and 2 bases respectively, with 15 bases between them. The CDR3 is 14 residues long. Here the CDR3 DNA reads TGTGCCAGCTCGACGTGGACAGTTCAAGAGACCCAGTACTTC. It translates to CASSTWTVQETQYF.

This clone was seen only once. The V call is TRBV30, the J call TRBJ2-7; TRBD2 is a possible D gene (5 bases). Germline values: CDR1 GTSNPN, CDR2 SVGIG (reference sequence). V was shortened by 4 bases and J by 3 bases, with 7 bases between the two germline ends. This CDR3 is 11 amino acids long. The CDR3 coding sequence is TGTGCCTGGACGGAGGACTACGAGCAGTACTTC. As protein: CAWTEDYEQYF.

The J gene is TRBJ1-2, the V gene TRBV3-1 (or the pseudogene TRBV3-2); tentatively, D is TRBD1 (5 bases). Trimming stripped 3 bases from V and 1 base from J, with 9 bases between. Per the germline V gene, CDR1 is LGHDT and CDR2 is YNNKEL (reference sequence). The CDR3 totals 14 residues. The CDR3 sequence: CASSHRGLNYGYTF. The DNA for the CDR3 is TGTGCCAGCAGCCATAGGGGCCTTAACTATGGCTACACCTTC.

CDR3 DNA: TGCAGCGTTGTAAGACCGGGTGGAGGCACAGATACGCAGTATTTT. This gives the protein CSVVRPGGGTDTQYF. This chain joins TRBV29-1 and TRBJ2-3, with D hard to call. V was cut by 4 bases and J by 1 base, with 15 bases left in between. CDR3 length: 15 residues. From germline, CDR1 is SQVTM and CDR2 ANQGSEA.